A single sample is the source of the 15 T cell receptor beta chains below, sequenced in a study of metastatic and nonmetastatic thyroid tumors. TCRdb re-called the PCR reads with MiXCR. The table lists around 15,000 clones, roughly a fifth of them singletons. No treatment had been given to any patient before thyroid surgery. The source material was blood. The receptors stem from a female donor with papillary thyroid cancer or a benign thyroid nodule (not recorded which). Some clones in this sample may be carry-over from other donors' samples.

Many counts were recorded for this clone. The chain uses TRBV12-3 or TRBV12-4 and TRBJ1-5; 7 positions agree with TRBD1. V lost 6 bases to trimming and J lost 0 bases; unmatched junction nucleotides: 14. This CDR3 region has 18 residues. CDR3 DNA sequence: TGTGCCAGCAGCCCTCGGACAGGAGACGTTTATAGCAATCAGCCCCAGCATTTT. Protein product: CASSPRTGDVYSNQPQHF.

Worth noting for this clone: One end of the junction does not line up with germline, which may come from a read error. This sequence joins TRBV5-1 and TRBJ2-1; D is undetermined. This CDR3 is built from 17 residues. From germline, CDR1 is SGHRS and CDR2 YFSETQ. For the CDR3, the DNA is TGTGCCAGCAGCGCCGGACCAGCGTCGATCCTCTCTTATGAGCAGTTCTTC. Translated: CASSAGPASILSYEQFF.

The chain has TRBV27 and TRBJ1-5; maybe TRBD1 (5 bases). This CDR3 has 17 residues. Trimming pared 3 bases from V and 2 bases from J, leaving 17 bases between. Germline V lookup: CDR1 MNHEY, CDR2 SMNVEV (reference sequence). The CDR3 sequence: CASSLTGGMNGNQPQHF. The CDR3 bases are TGTGCCAGCAGTTTGACGGGGGGGATGAATGGCAATCAGCCCCAGCATTTT.

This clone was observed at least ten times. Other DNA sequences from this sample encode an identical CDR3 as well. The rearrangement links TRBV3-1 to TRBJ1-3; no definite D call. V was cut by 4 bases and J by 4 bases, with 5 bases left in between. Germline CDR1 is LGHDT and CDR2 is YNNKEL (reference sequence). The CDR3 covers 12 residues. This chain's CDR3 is CASSRGGNTIYF. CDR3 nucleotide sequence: TGTGCCAGCAGCCGAGGGGGAAACACCATATATTTT.

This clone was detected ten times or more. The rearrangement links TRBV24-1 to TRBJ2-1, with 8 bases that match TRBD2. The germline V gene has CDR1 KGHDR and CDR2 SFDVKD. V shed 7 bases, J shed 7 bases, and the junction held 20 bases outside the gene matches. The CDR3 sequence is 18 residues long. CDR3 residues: CATSFTPPREGLRNEQFF. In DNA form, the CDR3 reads TGTGCCACCAGCTTTACCCCCCCCCGGGAGGGCCTTAGGAATGAGCAGTTCTTC.

Written as DNA, the CDR3 is TGTGCCAGCAGCTTAGCCACTAGCAGCACAGATACGCAGTATTTT. Amino acids: CASSLATSSTDTQYF. The genes are TRBV7-2 and TRBJ2-3; TRBD2 is a possible D gene (6 bases). This CDR3 spans 15 amino acids. V lost 0 bases and J lost 0, with 7 bases in between. Germline assignment: CDR1 SGHTA and CDR2 FQGNSA.

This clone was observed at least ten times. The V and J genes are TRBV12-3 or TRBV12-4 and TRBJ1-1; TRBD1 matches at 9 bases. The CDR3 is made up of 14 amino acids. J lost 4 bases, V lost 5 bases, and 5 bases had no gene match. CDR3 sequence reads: CASSPDRGGTEAFF. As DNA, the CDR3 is TGTGCCAGCAGTCCGGACAGGGGCGGCACTGAAGCTTTCTTT.

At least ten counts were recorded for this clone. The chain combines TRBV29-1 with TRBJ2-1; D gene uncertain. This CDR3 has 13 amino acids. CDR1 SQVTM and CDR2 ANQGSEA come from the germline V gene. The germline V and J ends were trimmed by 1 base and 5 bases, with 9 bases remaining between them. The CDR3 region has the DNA TGCAGCGTTGAAGCTCGGACCAACAATGAGCAGTTCTTC. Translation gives CSVEARTNNEQFF.

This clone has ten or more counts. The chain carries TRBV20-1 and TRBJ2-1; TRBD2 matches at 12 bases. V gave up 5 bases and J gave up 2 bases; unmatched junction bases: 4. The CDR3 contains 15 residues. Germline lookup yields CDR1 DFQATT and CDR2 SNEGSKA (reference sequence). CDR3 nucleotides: TGCAGTGCTGACCGACTAGCGGGAGCCTACAATGAGCAGTTCTTC. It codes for CSADRLAGAYNEQFF.

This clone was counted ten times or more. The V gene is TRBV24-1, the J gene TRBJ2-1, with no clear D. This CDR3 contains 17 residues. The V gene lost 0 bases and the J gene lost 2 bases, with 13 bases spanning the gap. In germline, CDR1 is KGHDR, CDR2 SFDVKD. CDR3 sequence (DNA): TGTGCCACCAGTGATTTGCGATTGGACCTTCCCTACAATGAGCAGTTCTTC. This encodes CATSDLRLDLPYNEQFF.

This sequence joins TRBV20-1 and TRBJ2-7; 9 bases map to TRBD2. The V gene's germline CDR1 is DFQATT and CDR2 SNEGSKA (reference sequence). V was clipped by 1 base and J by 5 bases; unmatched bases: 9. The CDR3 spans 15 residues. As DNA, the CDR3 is TGCAGTGCTAGAGCGGCGGGACTAGCAACCCACGAGCAGTACTTC. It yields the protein CSARAAGLATHEQYF.

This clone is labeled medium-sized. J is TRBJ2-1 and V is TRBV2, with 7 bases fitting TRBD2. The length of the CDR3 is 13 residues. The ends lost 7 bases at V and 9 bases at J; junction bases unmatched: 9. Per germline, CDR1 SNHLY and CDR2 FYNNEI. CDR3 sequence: CASIPSGGFEQFF. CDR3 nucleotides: TGTGCCAGCATACCTAGCGGAGGGTTTGAGCAGTTCTTC.

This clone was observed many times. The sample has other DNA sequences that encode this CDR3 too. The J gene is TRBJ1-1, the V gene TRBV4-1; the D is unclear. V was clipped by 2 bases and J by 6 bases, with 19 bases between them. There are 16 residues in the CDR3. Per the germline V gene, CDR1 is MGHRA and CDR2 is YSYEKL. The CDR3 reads CASSQWEVNTYSEAFF. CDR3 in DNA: TGCGCCAGCAGCCAATGGGAAGTGAACACATACTCTGAAGCTTTCTTT.

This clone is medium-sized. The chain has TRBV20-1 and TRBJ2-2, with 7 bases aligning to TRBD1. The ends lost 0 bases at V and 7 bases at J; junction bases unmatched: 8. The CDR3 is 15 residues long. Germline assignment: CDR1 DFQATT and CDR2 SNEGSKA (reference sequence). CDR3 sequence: CSARDTDRESGELFF. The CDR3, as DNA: TGCAGTGCTAGAGACACTGACAGGGAGAGCGGGGAGCTGTTTTTT.

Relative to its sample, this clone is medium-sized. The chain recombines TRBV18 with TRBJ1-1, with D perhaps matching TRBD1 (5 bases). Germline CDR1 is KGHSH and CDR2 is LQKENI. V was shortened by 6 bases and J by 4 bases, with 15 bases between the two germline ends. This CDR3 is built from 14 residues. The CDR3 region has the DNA TGTGCCAGCTCCACCTCTGGGGGGACCACTGAAGCTTTCTTT. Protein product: CASSTSGGTTEAFF.